These T cell receptor beta chains were read from a single sample in a study of PD-1 blockade in classical Hodgkin lymphoma. The data were produced by immunoSEQ multiplex PCR, yet TCRdb's version contains in-frame clones alone and is incomplete. The sample records approximately 17,000 clones, about 93% being singletons. Sequences were obtained from peripheral blood mononuclear cells (PBMCs). These receptors were collected from a human donor with classical Hodgkin lymphoma. Each CDR3 is given without its conserved first and last residue. The order of the fields is J gene, V gene, CDR3 protein.

TRBJ2-7 TRBV19 ASSPGTSGYEQY
TRBJ1-5 TRBV6-4 ASSDGTGGNQPQH
TRBJ1-1 TRBV25-1 ASQGRVDTEAF
TRBJ1-3 TRBV5-1 ASSLAASSGNTIY
TRBJ2-7 TRBV18 ASSLGPADEQY
TRBJ1-1 TRBV2 ASRRPPAEAF
TRBJ1-3 TRBV27 ASSLDRDSGNTIY
TRBJ1-5 TRBV6-4 ASSDKENQPQH
TRBJ1-1 TRBV14 ASSQGWGAGTEAF
TRBJ1-1 TRBV11-1 ASSFPGSSTEAF
TRBJ2-3 TRBV5-1 ASSHKQVPGTDTQY
TRBJ2-5 TRBV7-9 ASSLVTSGQETQY
TRBJ2-1 TRBV13 ASSLASGAYNEQF
TRBJ2-3 TRBV21-1 ASSKRECQGKDTQY
TRBJ1-6 TRBV10-3 AISVGTESPLH
TRBJ2-3 TRBV5-1 ATKTAGSTDTQY
TRBJ2-7 TRBV7-2 ASSLVLAGGLKY
TRBJ2-5 TRBV10-1 ASRQVQGWEETQY
TRBJ1-1 TRBV4-1 ASSQGWEDTEAF
TRBJ2-1 TRBV6-5 ASSYSNLDNEQF
TRBJ2-1 TRBV4-2 ASSTSGVNEQF
TRBJ2-7 TRBV4-2 ASSPDRIYEQY
TRBJ2-3 TRBV29-1 SVPPPGRTQY
TRBJ1-4 TRBV7-3 ASSLTGGSNEKLF
TRBJ2-7 TRBV25-1 ASSGLASSVEQY
TRBJ2-7 TRBV19 ASSIGGGSSYEQY
TRBJ2-2 TRBV5-1 ASSLIQAGELF
TRBJ2-5 TRBV12-5 ASGLQPGETQY
TRBJ1-2 TRBV4-1 ASSQEKTGSITGYT
TRBJ2-5 TRBV6-4 ASSDRAGAGETQY
TRBJ1-2 TRBV11-2 ASSLAPRGRARNVYGYT
TRBJ2-3 TRBV30 AWTSGSTDTQY
TRBJ2-1 TRBV6-5 ASSWSVGGNEQF
TRBJ1-1 TRBV5-6 ASSKPTGTEAF
TRBJ1-5 TRBV6-1 ASSWDRVSNQPQH
TRBJ2-1 TRBV2 ASSVGQGEQF
TRBJ2-1 TRBV5-1 ASSPDRYSYNEQF
TRBJ1-3 TRBV28 ATDRGTGNTIY
TRBJ2-5 TRBV25-1 ASSGSGTSGQETQY
TRBJ1-5 TRBV10-3 AISESPRGSQPQH
TRBJ2-5 TRBV29-1 SVLAPLSETQY
TRBJ1-4 TRBV28 ASRDSRGSTNEKLF
TRBJ2-5 TRBV2 ASRDRGGTEQTQY
TRBJ2-1 TRBV29-1 SVVSYNEQF
TRBJ2-1 TRBV7-6 ASSLSRGQEQF
TRBJ2-3 TRBV10-3 AILAGEGDTQY
TRBJ2-3 TRBV5-1 ASSLRVPSTDTQY
TRBJ2-2 TRBV7-3 ASSSTGGVGELF
TRBJ2-2 TRBV7-7 ASSSSDWPTGELF
TRBJ2-3 TRBV25-1 ASSDLEATTSTDTQY
TRBJ1-1 TRBV30 AWRSRGGPEAF
TRBJ1-1 TRBV28 ASREDPNTEAF
TRBJ1-5 TRBV25-1 ASSTKTQPQH
TRBJ2-7 TRBV28 ASRSGTGTHEQY
TRBJ1-1 TRBV28 ASSYGIGTEAF
TRBJ2-3 TRBV30 ACRPAGDPDTQY
TRBJ1-1 TRBV5-5 ASSGLSLNTEAF
TRBJ1-1 TRBV11-2 ASSPFLRRNTEAF
TRBJ2-3 TRBV5-4 ASSLRSSPDTQY